What follows are 2 T cell receptor beta chains derived from one specimen sequenced in a study of shared clonotypes between healthy human individuals. Sequencing was performed with immunoSEQ multiplex PCR; in TCRdb, only in-frame clones are kept and a portion is missing. The profile covers roughly 1,500,000 clones, with 95% to 99% appearing a single time and about 0.45% taken by the ten largest. Sequencing input: naive CD4+ T cells sorted from blood. Specified subset: CD45RA+ positively selected. These receptors were taken from a young man in good health.

The chain is built from TRBV2 and TRBJ2-1; 10 bases fit TRBD2. CDR1 and CDR2 (germline): SNHLY, FYNNEI. V gave up 3 bases and J gave up 14 bases; unmatched junction bases: 10. CDR3 length: 14 amino acids. The CDR3 DNA follows: TGTGCCAGCAGTGACCAACAGGGGAGCGGGAGGGAGTTCTTC. It specifies CASSDQQGSGREFF.

The chain combines TRBV19 with TRBJ2-1; a weak D match, TRBD2 (6 bases). The CDR3 is 15 amino acids. The germline gives CDR1 LNHDA, CDR2 SQIVND (reference sequence). Between the trimmed V and J ends, which lost 5 bases and 4 bases, there was a span of 15 bases. The CDR3 DNA is TGTGCCAGTAGTCCCCGCCCGGGGGTATACAATGAGCAGTTCTTC. Amino acid sequence: CASSPRPGVYNEQFF.